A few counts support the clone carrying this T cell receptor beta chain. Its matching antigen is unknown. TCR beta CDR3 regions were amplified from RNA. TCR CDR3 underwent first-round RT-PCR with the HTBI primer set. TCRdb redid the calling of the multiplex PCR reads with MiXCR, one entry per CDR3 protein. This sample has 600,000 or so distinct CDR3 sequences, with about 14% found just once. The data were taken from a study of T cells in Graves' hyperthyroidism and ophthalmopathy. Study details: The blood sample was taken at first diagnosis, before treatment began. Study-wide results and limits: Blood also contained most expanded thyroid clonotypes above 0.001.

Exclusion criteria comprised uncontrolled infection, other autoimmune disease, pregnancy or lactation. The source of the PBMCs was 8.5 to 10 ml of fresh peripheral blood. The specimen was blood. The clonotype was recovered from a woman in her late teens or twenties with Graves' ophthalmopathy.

CDR3 protein: CASSSDINVEKLFF. For the CDR3, the DNA is TGTGCCAGCAGCTCCGACATTAACGTTGAAAAACTGTTTTTT. The chain links TRBV7-2 to TRBJ1-4; D is unresolved. This CDR3 has 14 residues. CDR1 is SGHTA and CDR2 is FQGNSA in the germline V gene. Trimming removed 4 bases from V and 7 bases from J, with 13 bases in between.